The sample holds many counts of the clone carrying this TCR beta chain. Moderately to severely active ophthalmopathy under 3 months, CAS at least 3, NOSPECS at least 4. None of the included patients had other autoimmune diseases, uncontrolled infections, pregnancy or lactation, as these led to exclusion. The entry originates in a study of Graves' ophthalmopathy and Graves' hyperthyroidism. Study in general: Specimen type is peripheral blood, obtained at initial diagnosis before any treatment.

Amplifying from RNA transcripts, the study obtained TCR beta CDR3 regions. HTBI primers were used in a first-round RT-PCR, which preceded a second-round multiplex PCR. From the multiplex PCR reads, TCRdb called clonotypes with MiXCR, one entry per CDR3 protein. This sample carries roughly 220,000 distinct CDR3 sequences, around 42% of them seen once, and the ten largest clones take about half. This CDR3 contains 20 residues. Germline CDR1 KGHDR, CDR2 SFDVKD. V lost 1 base, J lost 2 bases, and 20 bases lay in between. Sequencing input: peripheral blood. V usage is TRBV24-1 and J usage is TRBJ2-6; TRBD2 is a possible D gene (6 bases). This receptor was obtained from an adult man with Graves' ophthalmopathy. CDR3 protein: CATSDFWDPNGRTGANVLTF. As DNA, the CDR3 is TGTGCCACCAGTGATTTCTGGGACCCCAATGGGAGGACTGGGGCCAACGTCCTGACTTTC.